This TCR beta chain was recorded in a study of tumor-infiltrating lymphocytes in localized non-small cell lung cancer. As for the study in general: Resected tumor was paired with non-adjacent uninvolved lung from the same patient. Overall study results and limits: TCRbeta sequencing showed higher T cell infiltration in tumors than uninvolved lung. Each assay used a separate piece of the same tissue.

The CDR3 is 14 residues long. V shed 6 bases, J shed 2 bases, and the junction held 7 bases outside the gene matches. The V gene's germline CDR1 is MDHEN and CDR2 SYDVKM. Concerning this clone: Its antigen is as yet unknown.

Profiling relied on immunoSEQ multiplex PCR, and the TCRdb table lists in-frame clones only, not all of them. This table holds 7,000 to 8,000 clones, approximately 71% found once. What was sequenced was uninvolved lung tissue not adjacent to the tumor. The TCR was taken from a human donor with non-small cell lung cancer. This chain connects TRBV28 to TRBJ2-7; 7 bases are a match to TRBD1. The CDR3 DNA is TGTGCCAGCAGCCCTGGACAGGATCCCTACGAGCAGTACTTC. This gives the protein CASSPGQDPYEQYF.